Listed below are T cell receptor beta chains from one sample, sequenced in a study of CD8+CD57+ T cells in acquired aplastic anemia. TCRdb re-called the reads with MiXCR, one entry per CDR3 protein. The data contain 75,000 to 100,000 distinct CDR3 sequences, roughly 70% of them singletons. Sample: sorted CD4+, CD8+, or CD8+CD57+ T cells (not recorded which) from PBMCs. All receptors derive from a human donor with aplastic anemia. CDR3s include the opening cysteine and the closing phenylalanine or tryptophan. A D gene is named only where the DNA matches it firmly. Size is omitted from some rows. Given values are once, few, many or a class for expanded clones.

TRBV19	TRBJ2-7	TRBD1	once	TGTGCCAGTACATCCCAGGGGGACGAGCAGTACTTC	CASTSQGDEQYF
TRBV7-9	TRBJ1-2	-	-	TGTGCCAGCAGCCCCGGCGACAGGCCAGATGGCTACACCTTC	CASSPGDRPDGYTF
TRBV30	TRBJ1-2	-	-	TGTGCCTGGAGTGGAAAGGACCCCTATGGCTACACCTTT	CAWSGKDPYGYTF
TRBV10-3	TRBJ1-2	-	-	TGTGCCATCAGTGAGTCAATGACACTCTATGGCTACACCTTC	CAISESMTLYGYTF
TRBV27	TRBJ2-7	TRBD1	many	TGTGCCAGCAGTTTAGGGTGGACAGGGGGAGCCTACGAGCAGTACTTC	CASSLGWTGGAYEQYF
TRBV20-1	TRBJ2-3	-	once	-	CSATFGQGTDTRYF
TRBV7-3	TRBJ1-6	-	-	TGTGCCAGCAGCCTAGCACAGGGCCATAATTCACCCCTCCACTTT	CASSLAQGHNSPLHF
TRBV24-1	TRBJ2-1	TRBD2	-	TGTGCCACCAGTGACCCGACTAGCGGGTTCTACAATGAGCAGTTCTTC	CATSDPTSGFYNEQFF
TRBV7-9	TRBJ2-7	TRBD2	once	TGTGCCAGCAGCAACCGGGGACTAGCGGGAAACGAGCAGTACTTC	CASSNRGLAGNEQYF
TRBV11-2	TRBJ2-3	-	-	TGTGCCAGCAGCTTAGGTTCACTAGTAAACACAGATACGCAGTATTTT	CASSLGSLVNTDTQYF
TRBV19	TRBJ2-1	-	-	TGTGCCAGTAGCAATCTTGGGGGGAATGAGCAGTTCTTC	CASSNLGGNEQFF
TRBV5-1	TRBJ2-5	TRBD2	-	TGCGCCAGCAGCTTGGCCCTAGCGGGACAAGCGGAGACCCAGTACTTC	CASSLALAGQAETQYF
TRBV7-8	TRBJ2-5	-	few	TGTGCCAGCAGCTTAGAGGTGCTAGGGACCCAGTACTTC	CASSLEVLGTQYF
TRBV10-3	TRBJ2-5	TRBD2	-	TGTGCCACTACTTCTAGCGGGGTGGAGACCCAGTACTTC	CATTSSGVETQYF
TRBV6-1	TRBJ1-1	TRBD1	-	TGTGCCAGCGGGACAGCCACTGAAGCTTTCTTT	CASGTATEAFF
TRBV29-1	TRBJ2-7	-	-	TGCAGCGTAGAGGGCAGGGGGGTTGACGAGCAGTACTTC	CSVEGRGVDEQYF
TRBV19	TRBJ2-7	-	few	TGTGCCAGTAGTATACGGCAGAACCCCTACGAGCAGTACTTC	CASSIRQNPYEQYF
TRBV24-1	TRBJ1-1	TRBD1	-	TGTGCCACCAGGAGGGGACAGGGCGAAGCTTTCTTT	CATRRGQGEAFF
TRBV10-2	TRBJ2-2	-	-	TGCGCCAGTCTTATGACCGGGGAGCTGTTTTTT	CASLMTGELFF
TRBV24-1	TRBJ1-1	-	-	TGTGCCACCAGTGGTGCGGCAGCGGCTGAAGCTTTCTTT	CATSGAAAAEAFF
TRBV9	TRBJ2-7	-	once	TGTGCCAGCAGCGTAGGCAGAGGGCAGGGCGCCTACGAGCAGTACTTC	CASSVGRGQGAYEQYF
TRBV20-1	TRBJ1-5	-	-	TGCAGTGCCAGAGGGGAATTCAATCAGCCCCAGCATTTT	CSARGEFNQPQHF
TRBV11-3	TRBJ2-7	-	-	TGTGCCAGCAGCTTAGTTAACAGGGTGTTCTACGAGCAGTACTTC	CASSLVNRVFYEQYF
TRBV24-1	TRBJ2-1	-	-	TGTGCCACCAGTGATTTGCGGTCTAGCGAAAATGAGCAGTTCTTC	CATSDLRSSENEQFF
TRBV7-9	TRBJ2-7	-	-	TGTGCCAGCAGCTTAATCGTGGCAGGGGACGAGCAGTACTTC	CASSLIVAGDEQYF
TRBV3-1	TRBJ2-7	-	-	TGTGCCAGCAGCCGCCGATCGGAGCAGTACTTC	CASSRRSEQYF
TRBV5-6	TRBJ1-1	-	-	TGTGCCAGCAGCCCGGCGGGGGCAAGAACTGAAGCTTTCTTT	CASSPAGARTEAFF
TRBV10-3	TRBJ2-7	-	-	TGTGCCATCAGCCAGACAGTCTACGAGCAGTACTTC	CAISQTVYEQYF
TRBV19	TRBJ2-7	-	-	TGTGCCAGTAGTGATACGATCTACGAGCAGTACTTC	CASSDTIYEQYF
TRBV7-8	TRBJ2-6	-	-	TGTGCCAGCAGCTTATGGGTTCGTGGGGCCAACGTCCTGACTTTC	CASSLWVRGANVLTF
TRBV2	TRBJ2-6	-	-	TGTGCCAGCAGAAGGGGCCTCGGGGCCAACGTCCTGACTTTC	CASRRGLGANVLTF
TRBV11-3	TRBJ2-7	TRBD2	-	TGTGCCAGCAGCTTAGGCGGGGGGACCTACGAGCAGTACTTC	CASSLGGGTYEQYF
TRBV2	TRBJ1-5	-	-	TGTGCCAGCAGTGAGTCCCCGCGAGGCAATCAGCCCCAGCATTTT	CASSESPRGNQPQHF
TRBV14	TRBJ1-2	-	-	TGTGCCAGCAGCCAAGATTGGTATGGCTACACCTTC	CASSQDWYGYTF
TRBV10-3	TRBJ1-1	TRBD1	-	TGTGCCATCAGTGGGGACAGGGCTAACACTGAAGCTTTCTTT	CAISGDRANTEAFF
TRBV7-3	TRBJ1-6	TRBD1	-	TGTGCCAGCAGCTTAGGGACAGATAATTCACCCCTCCACTTT	CASSLGTDNSPLHF
TRBV29-1	TRBJ2-1	-	-	TGCAGCGTTAGCAGGGTCTCCTACAATGAGCAGTTCTTC	CSVSRVSYNEQFF
TRBV29-1	TRBJ1-1	-	-	TGCAGCGTTGAGCGCGGCAGGGAGGGCACTGAAGCTTTCTTT	CSVERGREGTEAFF
TRBV20-1	TRBJ2-1	-	-	TGCAGTGCTAGAGGTTTCGCGTCGGGCTCCTACAATGAGCAGTTCTTC	CSARGFASGSYNEQFF